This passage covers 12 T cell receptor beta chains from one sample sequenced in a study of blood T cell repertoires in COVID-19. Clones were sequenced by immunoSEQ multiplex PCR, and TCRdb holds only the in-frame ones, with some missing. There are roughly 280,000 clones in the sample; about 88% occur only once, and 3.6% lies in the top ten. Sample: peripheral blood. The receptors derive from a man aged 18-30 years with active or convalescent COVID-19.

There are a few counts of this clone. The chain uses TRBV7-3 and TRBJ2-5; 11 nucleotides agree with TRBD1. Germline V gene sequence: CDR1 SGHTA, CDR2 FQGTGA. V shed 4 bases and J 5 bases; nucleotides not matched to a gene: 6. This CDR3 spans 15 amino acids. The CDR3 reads CASSYGQGADETQYF. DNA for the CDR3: TGTGCCAGCAGCTACGGACAGGGGGCGGATGAGACCCAGTACTTC. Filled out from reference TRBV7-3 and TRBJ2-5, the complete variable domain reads GAGVSQTPSNKVTEKGKYVELRCDPISGHTALYWYRQSLGQGPEFLIYFQGTGAADDSGLPNDRFFAVRPEGSVSTLKIQRTERGDSAVYLCASSYGQGADETQYFGPGTRLLVL.

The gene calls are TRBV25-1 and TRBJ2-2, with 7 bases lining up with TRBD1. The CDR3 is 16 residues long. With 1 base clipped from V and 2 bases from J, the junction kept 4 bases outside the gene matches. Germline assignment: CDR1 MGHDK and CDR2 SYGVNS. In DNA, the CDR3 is TGTGCCAGCAGTGAATCCAGGGGGAAAAACACCGGGGAGCTGTTTTTT. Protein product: CASSESRGKNTGELFF.

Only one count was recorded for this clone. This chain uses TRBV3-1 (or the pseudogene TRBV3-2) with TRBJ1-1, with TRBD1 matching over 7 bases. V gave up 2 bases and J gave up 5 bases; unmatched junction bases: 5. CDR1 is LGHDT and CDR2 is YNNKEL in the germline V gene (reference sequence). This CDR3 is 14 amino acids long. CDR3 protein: CASSQFTGETEAFF. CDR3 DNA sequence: TGTGCCAGCAGCCAATTTACAGGGGAAACTGAAGCTTTCTTT.

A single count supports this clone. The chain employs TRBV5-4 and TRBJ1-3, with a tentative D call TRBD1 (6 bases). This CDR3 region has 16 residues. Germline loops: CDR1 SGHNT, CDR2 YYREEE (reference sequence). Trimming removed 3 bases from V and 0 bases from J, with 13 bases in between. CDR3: CASSSTEQGSGNTIYF. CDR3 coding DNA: TGTGCCAGCAGCTCCACAGAACAGGGCTCTGGAAACACCATATATTTT.

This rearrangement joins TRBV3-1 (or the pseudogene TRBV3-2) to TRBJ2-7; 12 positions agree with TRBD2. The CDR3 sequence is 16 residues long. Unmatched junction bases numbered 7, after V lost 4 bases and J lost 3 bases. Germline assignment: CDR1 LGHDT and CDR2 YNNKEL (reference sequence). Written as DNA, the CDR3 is TGTGCCAGCAGCCCGCGACTAGCGGGGGTCCACTACGAGCAGTACTTC. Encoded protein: CASSPRLAGVHYEQYF.

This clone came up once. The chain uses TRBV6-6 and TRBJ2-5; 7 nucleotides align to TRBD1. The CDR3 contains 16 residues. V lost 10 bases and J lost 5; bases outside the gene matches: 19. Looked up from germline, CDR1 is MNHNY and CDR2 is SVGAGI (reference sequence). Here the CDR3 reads CATTRDRVLARETQYF. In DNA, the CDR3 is TGTGCCACCACTCGAGACAGGGTATTGGCAAGGGAGACCCAGTACTTC.

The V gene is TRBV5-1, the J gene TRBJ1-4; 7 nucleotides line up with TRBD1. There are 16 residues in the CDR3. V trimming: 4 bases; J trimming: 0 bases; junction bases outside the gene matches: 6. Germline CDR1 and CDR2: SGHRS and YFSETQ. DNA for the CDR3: TGCGCCAGCAGCCAAGGGGACAGCGCAACTAATGAAAAACTGTTTTTT. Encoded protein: CASSQGDSATNEKLFF.

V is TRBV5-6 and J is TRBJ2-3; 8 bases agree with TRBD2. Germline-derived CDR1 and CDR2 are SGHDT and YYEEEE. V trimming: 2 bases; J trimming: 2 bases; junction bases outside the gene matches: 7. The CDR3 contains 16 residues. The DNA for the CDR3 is TGTGCCAGCAGCTTCTTAGCGGGACCTTACACAGATACGCAGTATTTT. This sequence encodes CASSFLAGPYTDTQYF.

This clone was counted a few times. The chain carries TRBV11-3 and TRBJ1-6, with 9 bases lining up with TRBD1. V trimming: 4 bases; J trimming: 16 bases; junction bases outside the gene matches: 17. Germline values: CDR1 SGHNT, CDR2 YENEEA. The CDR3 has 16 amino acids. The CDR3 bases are TGTGCCAGCAGCTCCCGATTTGCCGGGACAGGGCACCAACTCCACTTT. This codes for CASSSRFAGTGHQLHF.

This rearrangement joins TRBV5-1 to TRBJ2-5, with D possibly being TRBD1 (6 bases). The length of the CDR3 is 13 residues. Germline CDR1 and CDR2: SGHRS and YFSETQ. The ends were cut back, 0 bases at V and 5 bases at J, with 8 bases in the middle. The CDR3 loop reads CASSLVRGETQYF. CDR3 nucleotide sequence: TGCGCCAGCAGCTTGGTCAGGGGCGAGACCCAGTACTTC.

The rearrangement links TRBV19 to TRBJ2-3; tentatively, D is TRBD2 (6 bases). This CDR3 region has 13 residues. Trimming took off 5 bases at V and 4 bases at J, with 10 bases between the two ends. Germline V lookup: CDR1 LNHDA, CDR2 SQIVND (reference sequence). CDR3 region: CASSFRDSDTQYF. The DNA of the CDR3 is TGTGCCAGTAGTTTCCGGGACTCAGATACGCAGTATTTT.

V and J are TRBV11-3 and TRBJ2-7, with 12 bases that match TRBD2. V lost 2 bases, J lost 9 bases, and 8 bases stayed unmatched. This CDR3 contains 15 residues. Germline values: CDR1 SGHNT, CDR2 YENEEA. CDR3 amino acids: CASSLLLAGGLGQYF. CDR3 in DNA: TGTGCCAGCAGCTTACTGCTAGCGGGAGGGCTTGGGCAGTACTTC.